The clone carrying this T cell receptor beta chain was recorded once. Germline values: CDR1 SGHNT, CDR2 YENEEA. This CDR3 region has 16 residues. V shed 5 bases and J shed 5 bases, with 20 bases lying between them. TCRdb's copy holds only in-frame clones and misses some; the assay was immunoSEQ multiplex PCR. The repertoire holds some 74,000 clones, with roughly 85% as singletons. The data stem from a study of OX40 agonist ivuxolimab in advanced cancers. Study in general: Of mixed ages from roughly 23 to 80 and averaging approximately 60 years, the group was about 80% male.

The source was CD4+ or CD8+ T cells sorted from blood, collected in a trial of the OX40 agonist ivuxolimab. The chain uses TRBV11-3 and TRBJ2-3; D might be TRBD2 (6 bases). This sequence originates from an adult with an advanced solid tumor such as melanoma, head and neck, liver or kidney cancer. CDR3 DNA: TGTGCCAGCAGCCCCGGGACCGGGAGTTACGTAGATACGCAGTATTTT. Its protein is CASSPGTGSYVDTQYF.